This is a list of T cell receptor beta chains from one sample in a study of cytomegalovirus exposure and HLA in healthy donors. Assay: immunoSEQ multiplex PCR; the TCRdb copy retains only in-frame clones and omits some. The profile shows 150,000 to 200,000 clones, nearly 80% of them singletons. Sequencing used PBMCs. The source is a woman in her thirties in good health and CMV-seropositive. Each CDR3 is given with its conserved first and last residue. The D gene is left open where the match is weak. Clone size is not always given. Where it is, it says once, few, many or a class for expanded clones.

>-|TRBV4-3|TRBJ2-1|-
TGCGCCAGCAGCCGAGGTAACGGCAATGAGCAGTTCTTC
CASSRGNGNEQFF
>-|TRBV21-1|TRBJ2-7|-
TGTGCCAGAAGACTAGCGCTTTACGAGCAGTACTTC
CARRLALYEQYF
>TRBD1|TRBV7-9|TRBJ1-4|few
TGTGCCAGCAGCGCTACAGACAGGGGTAGAGAAAAACTGTTTTTT
CASSATDRGREKLFF
>TRBD1|TRBV18|TRBJ1-5|once
TGTGCCAGCTCAGAAGGGGGCGGGTCGGCTCAGCCCCAGCATTTT
CASSEGGGSAQPQHF
>TRBD2|TRBV5-4|TRBJ2-7|-
TGTGCCAGCAGGACCGGGACTACTATTTCGGAAGAGCAGTACTTC
CASRTGTTISEEQYF
>TRBD1|TRBV27|TRBJ1-2|-
TGTGCCAGCAGTTTCACCTGGGGACAGGGGGCCGGAGCTAACTATGGCTACACCTTC
CASSFTWGQGAGANYGYTF
>TRBD1|TRBV27|TRBJ2-3|-
TGTGCCAGCAGTCTGGAGACAGGGGGGATACGGACAGATACGCAGTATTTT
CASSLETGGIRTDTQYF
>-|TRBV7-2|TRBJ1-2|-
TGTGCCAGCAGGTCCGGGGGACTAACGGGCTACACCTTC
CASRSGGLTGYTF
>-|TRBV6-5|TRBJ2-2|-
TGTGCCAGCAGTTACGACGGTGTTGCGGACACCGGGGAGCTGTTTTTT
CASSYDGVADTGELFF
>-|TRBV6-1|TRBJ1-1|-
TGTGCCAGCAGTTTCGGGGGGGCTTTCTTT
CASSFGGAFF
>TRBD2|TRBV7-9|TRBJ2-1|-
TGTGCCAGCAGCATTCCGGGACTAGCGGGAACTGAGCAGTTCTTC
CASSIPGLAGTEQFF
>TRBD2|TRBV12-5|TRBJ2-5|few
TGTGCTAGTGGTCTGGGAGCGGGAGGCTATCAAGAGACCCAGTACTTC
CASGLGAGGYQETQYF
>-|TRBV5-8|TRBJ1-5|-
TGTGCCAGCAGCTTGAATAGCGGTTTTGGGAATCAGCCCCAGCATTTT
CASSLNSGFGNQPQHF
>TRBD2|TRBV10-3|TRBJ2-7|-
TGTGCCATCAGTGTCAGACTAGCGGGGACAGCCTACGAGCAGTACTTC
CAISVRLAGTAYEQYF
>TRBD1|TRBV6-1|TRBJ2-7|-
TGTGCCAGCATGGGGAACAGGGGAGCCTACGAGCAGTACTTC
CASMGNRGAYEQYF
>TRBD2|TRBV7-6|TRBJ2-7|-
TGTGCCAGCAGCTTAGGGGGGGGTCGGGAGCAGTACTTC
CASSLGGGREQYF
>TRBD1|TRBV11-2|TRBJ1-2|-
TGTACCAGCAGTTTGACCAGGGGGCTTCGGAATGGCTACACCTTC
CTSSLTRGLRNGYTF
>TRBD1|TRBV9|TRBJ1-2|-
TGTGCCAGCAGCGTGGGCGGGACAGGGCCGTATGGCTACACCTTC
CASSVGGTGPYGYTF
>-|TRBV18|TRBJ2-7|-
TGTGCCAGCTCACCACTTGAACAGACAGCCTACGAGCAGTACTTC
CASSPLEQTAYEQYF
>TRBD1|TRBV27|TRBJ2-7|-
TGTGCCAGCAGTCTTGGACAGGGGATCGACGAGCAGTACTTC
CASSLGQGIDEQYF
>-|TRBV7-3|TRBJ1-1|-
TGTGCCAGCAGCTTATTGTCGTCTTCCACTGAAGCTTTCTTT
CASSLLSSSTEAFF
>-|TRBV2|TRBJ2-2|once
TGTGCCAGCAGTGATGCGAGGGACACCGGGGAGCTGTTTTTT
CASSDARDTGELFF
>-|TRBV5-4|TRBJ1-4|-
TGTGCCAGCAGCCTCCCCGGCGGGGGTAATGAAAAACTGTTTTTT
CASSLPGGGNEKLFF
>TRBD2|TRBV5-1|TRBJ2-7|-
TGTGCCAGCAGCTTGTCCGGGACTAGCGGCTACGAGCAGTACTTC
CASSLSGTSGYEQYF
>-|TRBV6-6|TRBJ1-4|-
TGTGCCAGCAGCTCAAGCGGGCCGGCCAAAAAACTGTTTTTT
CASSSSGPAKKLFF
>-|TRBV7-9|TRBJ2-7|-
TGTGCCAGCAGCCAACAGGGTTCCTACGAGCAGTACTTC
CASSQQGSYEQYF
>-|TRBV7-8|TRBJ2-2|-
TGTGCCAGCAGCTTAGCCGACTACCCTATGCACACCGGGGAGCTGTTTTTT
CASSLADYPMHTGELFF
>-|TRBV9|TRBJ2-3|-
TGTGCCAGCAGCGTAATCCTAGATACGCAGTATTTT
CASSVILDTQYF
>-|TRBV11-2|TRBJ1-6|-
TGTGCCAGCAGCCCTACGTGGTCAGGGAAGGTTGATTCACCCCTCCACTTT
CASSPTWSGKVDSPLHF
>TRBD1|TRBV5-4|TRBJ2-3|-
TGTGCCAGCAGGGATGGGACAGGGAGAGGCACAGATACGCAGTATTTT
CASRDGTGRGTDTQYF
>-|TRBV2|TRBJ2-7|-
TGTGCCAGCAGGCGTACAGTCTACGAGCAGTACTTC
CASRRTVYEQYF
>-|TRBV12-2|TRBJ2-1|once
TGTGCAAGTGGTCCAAGCGGGTCCTACAATGAGCAGTTCTTC
CASGPSGSYNEQFF
>TRBD2|TRBV6-5|TRBJ2-3|-
TGTGCCAGCAAGCGGGGCGAAAGCACAGATACGCAGTATTTT
CASKRGESTDTQYF
>-|TRBV10-3|TRBJ2-2|-
TGTGCCATCAAACTCACAGGGTTAAAACCCTCGAACACCGGGGAGCTGTTTTTT
CAIKLTGLKPSNTGELFF
>-|TRBV5-4|TRBJ1-1|once
TGTGCCAGCAGCCCAGACCAGAGGACTGAAGCTTTCTTT
CASSPDQRTEAFF
>-|TRBV5-6|TRBJ2-3|-
TGTGCCAGCAGCGGGGAATTAGGACGGGGTACGCAGTATTTT
CASSGELGRGTQYF
>-|TRBV6-1|TRBJ1-4|once
TGTGCCAGCAGTGAGTTACAGGGAGCAACTAATGAAAAACTGTTTTTT
CASSELQGATNEKLFF
>-|TRBV7-9|TRBJ2-5|few
TGTTCCAGCAGCTTTCAAGGGAGTGGAGAGACCCAGTACTTC
CSSSFQGSGETQYF
>-|TRBV7-9|TRBJ1-1|few
TGTGCCAGCAGCCCGTCAGGGCGAGTCGCTGAAGCTTTCTTT
CASSPSGRVAEAFF
>TRBD1|TRBV28|TRBJ2-6|-
TGTGCCAGCAAGCGGACAGGGGACCCGGCGACACAATCTGGGGCCAACGTCCTGACTTTC
CASKRTGDPATQSGANVLTF
>TRBD2|TRBV5-1|TRBJ2-1|once
TGCGCCAGCAATTTAGCGGGAGTTAATGAGCAGTTCTTC
CASNLAGVNEQFF
>TRBD1|TRBV10-3|TRBJ1-2|-
TGTGCCATCAGACAGGGGGCCGGCGGCTACACCTTC
CAIRQGAGGYTF
>TRBD1|TRBV19|TRBJ2-2|-
TGTGCCAGTAGTATTAAGACAGGGGGCAACACCGGGGAGCTGTTTTTT
CASSIKTGGNTGELFF
>TRBD1|TRBV7-2|TRBJ2-5|-
TGTGCCAGCAACGACAGGGGGCGCGTCGAAGAGACCCAGTACTTC
CASNDRGRVEETQYF
>TRBD1|TRBV28|TRBJ2-5|-
TGTGCCAGCAGTCTCCCACTGGACAGGGGGATACAAGAGACCCAGTACTTC
CASSLPLDRGIQETQYF
>TRBD2|TRBV9|TRBJ2-7|-
TGTGCCAGCAGACCGGGACTAGCGGAGCCTTACGAGCAGTACTTC
CASRPGLAEPYEQYF